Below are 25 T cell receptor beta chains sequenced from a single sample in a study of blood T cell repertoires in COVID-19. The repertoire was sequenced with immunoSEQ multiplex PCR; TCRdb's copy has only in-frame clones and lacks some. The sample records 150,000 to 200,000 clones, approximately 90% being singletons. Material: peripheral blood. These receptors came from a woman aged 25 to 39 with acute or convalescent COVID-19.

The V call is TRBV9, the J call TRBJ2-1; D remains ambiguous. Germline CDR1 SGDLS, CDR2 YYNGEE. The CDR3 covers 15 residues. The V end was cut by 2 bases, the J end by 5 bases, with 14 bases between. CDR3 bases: TGTGCCAGCAGCGTTGAGAGAGGCCCAAACAATGAGCAGTTCTTC. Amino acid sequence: CASSVERGPNNEQFF. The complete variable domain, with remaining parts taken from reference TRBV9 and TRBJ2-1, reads DSGVTQTPKHLITATGQRVTLRCSPRSGDLSVYWYQQSLDQGLQFLIQYYNGEERAKGNILERFSAQQFPDLHSELNLSSLELGDSALYFCASSVERGPNNEQFFGPGTRLTVL.

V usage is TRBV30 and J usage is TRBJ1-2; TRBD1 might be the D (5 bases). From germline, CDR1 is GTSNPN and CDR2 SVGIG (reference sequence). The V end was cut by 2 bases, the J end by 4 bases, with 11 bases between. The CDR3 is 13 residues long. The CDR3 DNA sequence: TGTGCCTGGAGTCCCGGGGGGAGCTATGGCTACACCTTC. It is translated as CAWSPGGSYGYTF. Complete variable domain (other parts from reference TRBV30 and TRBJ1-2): SQTIHQWPATLVQPVGSPLSLECTVEGTSNPNLYWYRQAAGRGLQLLFYSVGIGQISSEVPQNLSASRPQDRQFILSSKKLLLSDSGFYLCAWSPGGSYGYTFGSGTRLTVV.

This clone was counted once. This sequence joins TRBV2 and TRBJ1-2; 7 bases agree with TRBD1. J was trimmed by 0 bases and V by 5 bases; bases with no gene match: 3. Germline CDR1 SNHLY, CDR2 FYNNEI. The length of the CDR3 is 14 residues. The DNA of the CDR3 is TGTGCCAGCAGTTCTGGACAGGCTAACTATGGCTACACCTTC. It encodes CASSSGQANYGYTF. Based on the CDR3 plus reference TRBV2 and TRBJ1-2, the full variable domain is EPEVTQTPSHQVTQMGQEVILRCVPISNHLYFYWYRQILGQKVEFLVSFYNNEISEKSEIFDDQFSVERPDGSNFTLKIRSTKLEDSAMYFCASSSGQANYGYTFGSGTRLTVV.

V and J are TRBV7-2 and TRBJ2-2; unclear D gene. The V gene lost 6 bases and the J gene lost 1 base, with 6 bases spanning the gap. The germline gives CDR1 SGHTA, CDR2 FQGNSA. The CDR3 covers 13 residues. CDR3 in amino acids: CASSPWNTGELFF. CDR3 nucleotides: TGTGCCAGCAGTCCCTGGAACACCGGGGAGCTGTTTTTT.

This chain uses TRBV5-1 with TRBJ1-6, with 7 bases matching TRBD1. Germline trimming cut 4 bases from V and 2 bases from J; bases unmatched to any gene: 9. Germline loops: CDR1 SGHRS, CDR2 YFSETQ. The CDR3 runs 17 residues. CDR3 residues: CASSLQGGNAYNSPLHF. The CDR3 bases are TGCGCCAGCAGCCTTCAGGGGGGCAACGCCTATAATTCACCCCTCCACTTT. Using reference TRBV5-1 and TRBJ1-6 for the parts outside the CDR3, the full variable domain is KAGVTQTPRYLIKTRGQQVTLSCSPISGHRSVSWYQQTPGQGLQFLFEYFSETQRNKGNFPGRFSGRQFSNSRSEMNVSTLELGDSALYLCASSLQGGNAYNSPLHFGNGTRLTVT.

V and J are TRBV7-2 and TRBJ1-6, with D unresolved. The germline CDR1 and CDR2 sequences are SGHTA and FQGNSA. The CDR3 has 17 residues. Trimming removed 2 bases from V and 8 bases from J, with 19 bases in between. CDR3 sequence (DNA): TGTGCCAGCAGCTTACCAGAGAGGACGAGCGGTGATTCACCCCTCCACTTT. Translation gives CASSLPERTSGDSPLHF.

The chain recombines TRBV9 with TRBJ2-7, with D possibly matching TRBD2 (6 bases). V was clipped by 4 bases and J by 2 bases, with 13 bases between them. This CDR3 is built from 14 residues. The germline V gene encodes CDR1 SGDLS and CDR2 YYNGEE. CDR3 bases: TGTGCCAGCAGCCCACGGAGGGCCGCCTACGAGCAGTACTTC. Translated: CASSPRRAAYEQYF.

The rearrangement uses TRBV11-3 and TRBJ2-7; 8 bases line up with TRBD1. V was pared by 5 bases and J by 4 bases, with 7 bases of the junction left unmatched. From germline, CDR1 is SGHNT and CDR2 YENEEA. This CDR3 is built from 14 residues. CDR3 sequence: CASSLRGPSYEQYF. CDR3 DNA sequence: TGTGCCAGCAGCCTCAGGGGGCCCTCATACGAGCAGTACTTC.

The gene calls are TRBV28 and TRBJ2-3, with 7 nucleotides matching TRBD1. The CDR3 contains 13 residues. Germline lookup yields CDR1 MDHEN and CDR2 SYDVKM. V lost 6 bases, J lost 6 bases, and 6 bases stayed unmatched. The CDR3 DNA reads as TGTGCCAGCAGGGACAGGCCGTTTGATACGCAGTATTTT. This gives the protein CASRDRPFDTQYF.

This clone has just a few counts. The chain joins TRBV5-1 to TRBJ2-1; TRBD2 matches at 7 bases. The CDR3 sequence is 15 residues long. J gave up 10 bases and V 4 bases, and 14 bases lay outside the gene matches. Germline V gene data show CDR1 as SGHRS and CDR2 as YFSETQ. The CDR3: CASSLTSSPGGEQFF. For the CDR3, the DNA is TGCGCCAGCAGCCTGACTAGTTCCCCCGGGGGGGAGCAGTTCTTC.

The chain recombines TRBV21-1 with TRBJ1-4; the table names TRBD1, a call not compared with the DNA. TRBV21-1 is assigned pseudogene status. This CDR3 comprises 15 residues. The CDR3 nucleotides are TGTGCCAGCAGCAAAGCACGGACAACTCCTGAAAAACTGTTTTTT. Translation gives CASSKARTTPEKLFF.

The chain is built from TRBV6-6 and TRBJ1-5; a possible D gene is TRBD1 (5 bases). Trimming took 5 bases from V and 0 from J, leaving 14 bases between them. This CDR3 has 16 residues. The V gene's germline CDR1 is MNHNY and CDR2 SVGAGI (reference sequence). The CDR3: CASSTGHPDSNQPQHF. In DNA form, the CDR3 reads TGTGCCAGCAGTACCGGACACCCTGATAGCAATCAGCCCCAGCATTTT.

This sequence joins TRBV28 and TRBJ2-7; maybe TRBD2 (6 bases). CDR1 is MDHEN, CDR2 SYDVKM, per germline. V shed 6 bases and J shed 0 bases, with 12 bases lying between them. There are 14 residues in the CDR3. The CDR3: CASSRPRDSYEQYF. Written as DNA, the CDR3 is TGTGCCAGCAGCCGTCCGCGGGACTCCTACGAGCAGTACTTC. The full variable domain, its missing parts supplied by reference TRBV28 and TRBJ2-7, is DVKVTQSSRYLVKRTGEKVFLECVQDMDHENMFWYRQDPGLGLRLIYFSYDVKMKEKGDIPEGYSVSREKKERFSLILESASTNQTSMYLCASSRPRDSYEQYFGPGTRLTVT.

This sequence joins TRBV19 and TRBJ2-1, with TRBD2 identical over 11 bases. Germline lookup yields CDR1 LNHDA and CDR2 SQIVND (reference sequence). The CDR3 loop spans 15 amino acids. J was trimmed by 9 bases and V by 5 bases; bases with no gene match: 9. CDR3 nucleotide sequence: TGTGCCAGTAGTCTTACCGGGACTAGCGGAATTGAGCAGTTCTTC. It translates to CASSLTGTSGIEQFF.

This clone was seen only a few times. The CDR3 is CASSQPDWNTGELFF. The DNA for the CDR3 is TGTGCCAGCAGCCAACCGGACTGGAACACCGGGGAGCTGTTTTTT. The genes are TRBV4-2 and TRBJ2-2, with D possibly TRBD2 on 5 matching bases. The germline V gene encodes CDR1 LGHNA and CDR2 YNFKEQ. V lost 2 bases and J 1 base, leaving 8 bases between the germline ends. The CDR3 has 15 amino acids.

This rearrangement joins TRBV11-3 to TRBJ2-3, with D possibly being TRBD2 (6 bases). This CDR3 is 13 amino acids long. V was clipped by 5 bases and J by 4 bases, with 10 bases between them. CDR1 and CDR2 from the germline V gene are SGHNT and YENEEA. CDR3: CASSLGGADTQYF. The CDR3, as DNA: TGTGCCAGCAGCCTGGGGGGAGCAGATACGCAGTATTTT.

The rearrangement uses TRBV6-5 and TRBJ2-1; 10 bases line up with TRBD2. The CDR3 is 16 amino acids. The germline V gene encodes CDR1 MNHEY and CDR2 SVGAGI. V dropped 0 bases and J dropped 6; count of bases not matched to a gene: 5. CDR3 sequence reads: CASSYSRLAGLNEQFF. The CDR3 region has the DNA TGTGCCAGCAGTTACTCCAGACTAGCGGGCCTCAATGAGCAGTTCTTC.

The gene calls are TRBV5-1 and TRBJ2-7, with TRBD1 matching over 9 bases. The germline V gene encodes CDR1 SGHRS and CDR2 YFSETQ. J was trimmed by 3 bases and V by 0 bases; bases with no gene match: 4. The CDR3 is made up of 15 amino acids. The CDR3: CASSLGSGQGYEQYF. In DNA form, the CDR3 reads TGCGCCAGCAGCTTGGGGTCGGGACAGGGCTACGAGCAGTACTTC. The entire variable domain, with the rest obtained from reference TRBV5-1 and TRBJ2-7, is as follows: KAGVTQTPRYLIKTRGQQVTLSCSPISGHRSVSWYQQTPGQGLQFLFEYFSETQRNKGNFPGRFSGRQFSNSRSEMNVSTLELGDSALYLCASSLGSGQGYEQYFGPGTRLTVT.

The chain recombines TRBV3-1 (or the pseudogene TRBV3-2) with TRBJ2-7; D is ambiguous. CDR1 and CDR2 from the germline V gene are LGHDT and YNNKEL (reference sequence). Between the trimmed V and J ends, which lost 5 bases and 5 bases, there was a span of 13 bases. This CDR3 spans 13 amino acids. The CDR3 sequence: CASSGSITNEQYF. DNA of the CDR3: TGTGCCAGCAGCGGGTCCATCACTAACGAGCAGTACTTC.

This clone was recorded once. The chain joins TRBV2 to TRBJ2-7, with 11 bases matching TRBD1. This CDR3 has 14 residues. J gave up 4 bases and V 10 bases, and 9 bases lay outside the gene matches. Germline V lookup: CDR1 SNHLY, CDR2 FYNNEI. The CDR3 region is CATQAGTGGYEQYF. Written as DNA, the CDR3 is TGTGCCACCCAGGCCGGGACAGGGGGTTACGAGCAGTACTTC.

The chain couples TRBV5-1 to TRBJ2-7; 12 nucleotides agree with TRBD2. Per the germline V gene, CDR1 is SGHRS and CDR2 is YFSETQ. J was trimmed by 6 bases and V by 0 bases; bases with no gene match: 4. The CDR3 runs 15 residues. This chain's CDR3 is CASSLGLAGDTEQYF. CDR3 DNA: TGCGCCAGCAGCTTGGGACTAGCGGGAGATACCGAGCAGTACTTC.

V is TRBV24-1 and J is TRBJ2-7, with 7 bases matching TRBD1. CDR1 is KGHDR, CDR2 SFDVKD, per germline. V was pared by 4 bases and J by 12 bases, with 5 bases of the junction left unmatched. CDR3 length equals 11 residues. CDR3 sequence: CATSDSTGWYF. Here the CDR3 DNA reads TGTGCCACCAGTGACTCGACAGGGTGGTACTTC.

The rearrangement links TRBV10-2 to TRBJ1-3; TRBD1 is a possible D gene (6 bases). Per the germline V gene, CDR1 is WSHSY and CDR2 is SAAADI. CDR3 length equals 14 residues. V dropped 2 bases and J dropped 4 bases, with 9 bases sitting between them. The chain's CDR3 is CASSERDIGNTIYF. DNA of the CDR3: TGCGCCAGCAGTGAGCGGGACATCGGAAACACCATATATTTT.

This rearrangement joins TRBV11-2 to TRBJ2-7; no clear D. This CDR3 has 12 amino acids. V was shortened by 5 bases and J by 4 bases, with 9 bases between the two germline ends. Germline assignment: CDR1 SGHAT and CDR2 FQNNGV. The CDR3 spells CASSRTLYEQYF. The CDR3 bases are TGTGCCAGCAGCCGTACCCTATACGAGCAGTACTTC.

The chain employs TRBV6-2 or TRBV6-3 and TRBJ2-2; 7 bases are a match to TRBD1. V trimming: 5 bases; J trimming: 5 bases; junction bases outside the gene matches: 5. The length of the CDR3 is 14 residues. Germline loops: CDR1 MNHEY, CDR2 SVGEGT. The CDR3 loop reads CASSPRQGTGELFF. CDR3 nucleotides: TGTGCCAGCAGTCCCAGACAGGGAACCGGGGAGCTGTTTTTT.